The 30 T cell receptor beta chains in this list originate from one sample, sequenced in a study of OX40 agonist ivuxolimab in advanced cancers. Some clones are missing from TCRdb's copy, which holds only in-frame ones; the method was immunoSEQ multiplex PCR. The data show approximately 70,000 clones, 82% seen once. Specimen: CD4+ or CD8+ T cells sorted from blood, collected in a trial of the OX40 agonist ivuxolimab. These receptors all stem from an adult with an advanced solid tumor such as melanoma, head and neck, liver or kidney cancer.

The sample holds one count of this clone. The chain joins TRBV30 to TRBJ1-1; 9 nucleotides align to TRBD1. The CDR3 sequence is 11 residues long. J gave up 10 bases and V 5 bases, and 5 bases lay outside the gene matches. Germline V gives CDR1 GTSNPN, CDR2 SVGIG (reference sequence). The CDR3 sequence: CAWEDRGIAFF. The CDR3 DNA is TGTGCCTGGGAGGACAGGGGAATAGCTTTCTTT. Full variable domain (missing parts from reference TRBV30 and TRBJ1-1): SQTIHQWPATLVQPVGSPLSLECTVEGTSNPNLYWYRQAAGRGLQLLFYSVGIGQISSEVPQNLSASRPQDRQFILSSKKLLLSDSGFYLCAWEDRGIAFFGQGTRLTVV.

The V and J genes are TRBV29-1 and TRBJ2-3; D call uncertain. There are 10 residues in the CDR3. Germline V gene data show CDR1 as SQVTM and CDR2 as ANQGSEA. The V end was cut by 4 bases, the J end by 6 bases, with 5 bases between. DNA for the CDR3: TGCAGCGTTGCATGGGATACGCAGTATTTT. Translation gives CSVAWDTQYF.

The V and J genes are TRBV27 and TRBJ2-7, with D possibly called TRBD1 or TRBD2 (5 bases each). The CDR3 consists of 15 residues. The V end lost 1 base, the J end lost 6 bases, and 16 bases lay between the germline ends. Germline V gives CDR1 MNHEY, CDR2 SMNVEV (reference sequence). CDR3 DNA sequence: TGTGCCAGCAGTTTATTGGCTGGCCGGGGCCGCGAGCAGTACTTC. Its protein is CASSLLAGRGREQYF.

V gene TRBV28 combines with J gene TRBJ2-7; 10 bases align to TRBD1. After removal of 2 bases from V and 0 bases from J, the junction contained 4 bases not matched to a gene. CDR1 and CDR2 (germline): MDHEN, SYDVKM. This CDR3 has 16 amino acids. The CDR3 sequence is CASSLADRGSSYEQYV. The CDR3 DNA follows: TGTGCCAGCAGTTTAGCGGACAGGGGGAGCTCCTACGAGCAGTACGTC.

The chain has TRBV30 and TRBJ1-6, with D perhaps TRBD1 (6 bases). This CDR3 spans 11 amino acids. Deletions cut 3 bases from V and 9 bases from J, with 6 bases between. Germline loops: CDR1 GTSNPN, CDR2 SVGIG (reference sequence). CDR3 in DNA: TGTGCCTGGAGACAGGGTTCACCCCTCCACTTT. Residues: CAWRQGSPLHF.

This chain joins TRBV5-4 and TRBJ1-2; 7 bases fit TRBD1. With V trimmed by 0 bases and J by 7 bases, 6 bases remained unmatched. The CDR3 totals 14 residues. Per the germline V gene, CDR1 is SGHNT and CDR2 is YYREEE (reference sequence). CDR3 sequence (DNA): TGTGCCAGCAGCTTGGACAGGGGTACAGGTGGCTACACCTTC. Its translation is CASSLDRGTGGYTF.

This clone has a single count. The chain uses TRBV6-1 and TRBJ1-1; tentative D call: TRBD1 (6 bases). The germline gives CDR1 MNHNS, CDR2 SASEGT. CDR3 length: 14 residues. V lost 3 bases and J lost 4, with 12 bases in between. CDR3 region: CASSDPGQFTEAFF. Here the CDR3 DNA reads TGTGCCAGCAGTGACCCCGGACAGTTCACTGAAGCTTTCTTT.

The CDR3 reads CASSPRTGTATYEQYF. For the CDR3, the DNA is TGTGCCAGCAGCCCGCGGACCGGGACAGCTACCTACGAGCAGTACTTC. The chain couples TRBV7-2 to TRBJ2-7; 7 bases are a match to TRBD1. This CDR3 contains 16 residues. CDR1 and CDR2 (germline): SGHTA, FQGNSA. Germline trimming cut 5 bases from V and 2 bases from J; bases unmatched to any gene: 12.

This clone was recorded only once. V gene TRBV28 combines with J gene TRBJ2-5, with 8 bases fitting TRBD2. This CDR3 spans 13 amino acids. After removal of 3 bases from V and 3 bases from J, the junction contained 0 bases not matched to a gene. Germline CDR1 MDHEN, CDR2 SYDVKM. This chain's CDR3 is CASSFSGKETQYF. The CDR3 bases are TGTGCCAGCAGTTTTAGCGGGAAAGAGACCCAGTACTTC.

This clone has a single count. The chain couples TRBV29-1 to TRBJ2-3; 9 bases agree with TRBD2. Germline V lookup: CDR1 SQVTM, CDR2 ANQGSEA. The CDR3 totals 14 residues. V lost 7 bases to trimming and J lost 3 bases; unmatched junction nucleotides: 8. In DNA, the CDR3 is TGCAGCGGAAATATAGCGGGAGTAACAGATACGCAGTATTTT. It translates to CSGNIAGVTDTQYF.

CDR3 sequence reads: CASSRGQGETQYF. CDR3 in DNA: TGTGCCAGCAGCAGGGGGCAGGGAGAGACCCAGTACTTC. The rearrangement uses TRBV11-2 and TRBJ2-5; 7 nucleotides agree with TRBD1. Unmatched junction bases numbered 4, after V lost 5 bases and J lost 4 bases. The CDR3 is 13 amino acids. CDR1 is SGHAT and CDR2 is FQNNGV in the germline V gene.

J is TRBJ1-6 and V is TRBV5-4, with a possible D match to TRBD1 (6 bases). The CDR3 spans 15 residues. Germline assignment: CDR1 SGHNT and CDR2 YYREEE (reference sequence). V lost 6 bases, J lost 6 bases, and 16 bases lay in between. CDR3 loop: CASTRGGASNSPLHF. CDR3 sequence (DNA): TGTGCCAGCACACGGGGGGGGGCCAGTAATTCACCCCTCCACTTT.

The V and J genes are TRBV7-6 and TRBJ2-7; 8 bases agree with TRBD2. Germline-derived CDR1 and CDR2 are SGHVS and FNYEAQ. V gave up 4 bases and J gave up 0 bases; unmatched junction bases: 2. There are 14 residues in the CDR3. The CDR3 region has the DNA TGTGCCAGCAGCTCGGGACTAGTCTCCTACGAGCAGTACTTC. It translates to CASSSGLVSYEQYF.

The gene calls are TRBV21-1 and TRBJ2-5; TRBD1 was called by the table and not checked on the DNA. TRBV21-1 is termed a pseudogene. The CDR3 totals 16 residues. CDR3 sequence reads: CASSSNGTGGKETQYF. CDR3 nucleotides: TGTGCCAGCAGCAGTAATGGGACAGGGGGAAAAGAGACCCAGTACTTC.

This rearrangement joins TRBV2 to TRBJ1-4; D ambiguous. V gave up 3 bases and J gave up 4 bases, with 6 bases separating them. Germline V CDR1 and CDR2: SNHLY, FYNNEI. CDR3 size: 13 residues. The CDR3, as DNA: TGTGCCAGCAGTGACGGCCTTAATGAAAAACTGTTTTTT. Its protein product is CASSDGLNEKLFF. The whole variable domain, filled in from reference TRBV2 and TRBJ1-4, reads EPEVTQTPSHQVTQMGQEVILRCVPISNHLYFYWYRQILGQKVEFLVSFYNNEISEKSEIFDDQFSVERPDGSNFTLKIRSTKLEDSAMYFCASSDGLNEKLFFGSGTQLSVL.

The chain recombines TRBV9 with TRBJ1-4, with TRBD1 matching 9 bases. The CDR3 is 15 amino acids. J lost 7 bases, V lost 2 bases, and 6 bases had no gene match. The germline V gene encodes CDR1 SGDLS and CDR2 YYNGEE. CDR3 region: CASSVEQGAGEKLFF. In nucleotides, the CDR3 is TGTGCCAGCAGCGTCGAACAGGGGGCGGGTGAAAAACTGTTTTTT.

Written as DNA, the CDR3 is TGTGCCATCAGTGGGGGTTCGTGGGATGAGCAGTTCTTC. The encoded protein is CAISGGSWDEQFF. The genes are TRBV10-3 and TRBJ2-1; D is unresolved. This CDR3 spans 13 amino acids. Trimming removed 4 bases at V and 8 bases at J, with 12 bases between. In germline, CDR1 is ENHRY, CDR2 SYGVKD.

The chain couples TRBV5-1 to TRBJ2-5; TRBD2 is a possible D gene (7 bases). V was cut by 0 bases and J by 3 bases, with 12 bases left in between. The CDR3 spans 15 residues. From germline, CDR1 is SGHRS and CDR2 YFSETQ. CDR3 in DNA: TGCGCCAGCAGCTTGGCGGGGGGCGGGGAAGAGACCCAGTACTTC. Protein sequence: CASSLAGGGEETQYF. Combining the CDR3 with reference TRBV5-1 and TRBJ2-5 gives the whole variable domain KAGVTQTPRYLIKTRGQQVTLSCSPISGHRSVSWYQQTPGQGLQFLFEYFSETQRNKGNFPGRFSGRQFSNSRSEMNVSTLELGDSALYLCASSLAGGGEETQYFGPGTRLLVL.

This chain connects TRBV11-3 to TRBJ2-2; D perhaps matches TRBD2 (6 bases). Trimming stripped 5 bases from V and 6 bases from J, with 16 bases between. Germline V lookup: CDR1 SGHNT, CDR2 YENEEA. The CDR3 extends over 15 amino acids. CDR3 region: CASSRRGGTAGELFF. In nucleotides, the CDR3 is TGTGCCAGCAGCCGCCGGGGCGGGACGGCCGGGGAGCTGTTTTTT.

J is TRBJ2-1 and V is TRBV5-1; TRBD1 agrees at 7 bases. V shed 4 bases and J 6 bases; nucleotides not matched to a gene: 10. The V gene's germline CDR1 is SGHRS and CDR2 YFSETQ. The CDR3 contains 15 residues. CDR3 coding DNA: TGCGCCAGCAGCCGTACAGGGGAGATAAGCAATGAGCAGTTCTTC. The encoded protein is CASSRTGEISNEQFF. Looking up the rest from reference TRBV5-1 and TRBJ2-1 gives the full variable domain: KAGVTQTPRYLIKTRGQQVTLSCSPISGHRSVSWYQQTPGQGLQFLFEYFSETQRNKGNFPGRFSGRQFSNSRSEMNVSTLELGDSALYLCASSRTGEISNEQFFGPGTRLTVL.

The J gene is TRBJ2-7, the V gene TRBV18, with TRBD2 matching 8 bases. The CDR3 is 14 residues long. V gave up 8 bases and J gave up 2 bases; unmatched junction bases: 8. Germline V gene lookup returns CDR1 KGHSH and CDR2 LQKENI. CDR3 sequence (DNA): TGTGCCAGCCTTAGCGGGAAATCCCCCTACGAGCAGTACTTC. It encodes CASLSGKSPYEQYF.

This chain links TRBV7-2 with TRBJ1-3; D uncertain. The CDR3 extends over 14 amino acids. Looked up from germline, CDR1 is SGHTA and CDR2 is FQGNSA. Trimming removed 6 bases from V and 0 bases from J, with 9 bases in between. In DNA form, the CDR3 reads TGTGCCAGCAGTGTGGTGGGCTCTGGAAACACCATATATTTT. Its translation is CASSVVGSGNTIYF.

The chain couples TRBV6-1 to TRBJ2-1, with D uncertain. V was shortened by 8 bases and J by 10 bases, with 12 bases between the two germline ends. This CDR3 is built from 11 residues. Germline V gene lookup returns CDR1 MNHNS and CDR2 SASEGT. CDR3 nucleotides: TGTGCCAGCCAGGACGGACGAGAGCAGTTCTTC. This codes for CASQDGREQFF.

The J gene is TRBJ2-7, the V gene TRBV21-1; TRBD2 is taken as the D call from the table, unchecked against the DNA. TRBV21-1 is a pseudogene segment. The CDR3 has 17 amino acids. The CDR3 spells CASSNRTSGRPHHEQYF. CDR3 DNA: TGTGCCAGCAGCAACAGGACTAGCGGGAGGCCCCACCACGAGCAGTACTTC.

The chain joins TRBV29-1 to TRBJ2-3; no reliable D call. Trimming left V 1 base short and J 0 bases short, with 5 bases between. The CDR3 runs 13 residues. CDR1 and CDR2 (germline): SQVTM, ANQGSEA. DNA for the CDR3: TGCAGCGTTGAAGGCGGAAGCACAGATACGCAGTATTTT. Its protein product is CSVEGGSTDTQYF.

The chain links TRBV28 to TRBJ1-2, with D maybe TRBD1 (5 bases). The CDR3 runs 14 residues. Germline lookup yields CDR1 MDHEN and CDR2 SYDVKM. Trimming took 6 bases from V and 2 from J, leaving 13 bases between them. CDR3 nucleotides: TGTGCCAGCAGGAGGCGGGGACGGAACTATGGCTACACCTTC. Translating gives CASRRRGRNYGYTF.

V and J are TRBV5-4 and TRBJ1-6; 7 positions agree with TRBD1. The length of the CDR3 is 15 residues. In germline, CDR1 is SGHNT, CDR2 YYREEE (reference sequence). With V trimmed by 0 bases and J by 4 bases, 1 base remained unmatched. CDR3 sequence reads: CASSLGDSYNSPLHF. The CDR3 nucleotides read TGTGCCAGCAGCTTGGGGGACAGTTATAATTCACCCCTCCACTTT.

The J gene is TRBJ2-1, the V gene TRBV7-2, with TRBD2 matching over 16 bases. J was trimmed by 6 bases and V by 4 bases; bases with no gene match: 9. The CDR3 consists of 18 residues. From germline, CDR1 is SGHTA and CDR2 FQGNSA. CDR3 region: CASSSRGGTSGRANEQFF. CDR3 bases: TGTGCCAGCAGCTCGCGAGGCGGGACTAGCGGGAGGGCCAATGAGCAGTTCTTC.

In its sample, this clone was seen a few times. The chain uses TRBV15 and TRBJ2-2, with TRBD1 as a possible D gene (6 bases). CDR1 LNHNV and CDR2 YYDKDF come from the germline V gene (reference sequence). Trimming pared 6 bases from V and 6 bases from J, leaving 14 bases between. This CDR3 has 14 amino acids. The CDR3 DNA follows: TGTGCCACCAGGGCAGGGGCTGTGCCCGGGGAGCTGTTTTTT. Amino acid sequence: CATRAGAVPGELFF.

The V gene is TRBV4-3, the J gene TRBJ1-1, with D possibly TRBD1 on 5 matching bases. From germline, CDR1 is LGHNA and CDR2 YSLEER. The CDR3 runs 15 residues. The germline V and J ends were trimmed by 1 base and 0 bases, with 9 bases remaining between them. The CDR3: CASSQGQLMNTEAFF. Here the CDR3 DNA reads TGCGCCAGCAGCCAAGGACAGCTAATGAACACTGAAGCTTTCTTT.